This TCR beta chain was obtained from a study of control samples from healthy donors and cancer patients. Produced via immunoSEQ multiplex PCR; TCRdb's table is partial and in-frame only. Of about 140,000 clones in the sample, 80% to 95% were seen once. Per germline, CDR1 SGHAT and CDR2 FQNNGV. V lost 4 bases and J lost 7; bases outside the gene matches: 15. CDR3 size: 17 residues. The sequencing input was blood. This clonotype originated in a man under 40 in good health. This rearrangement joins TRBV11-2 to TRBJ2-1; 8 bases match TRBD2. The CDR3 region has the DNA TGTGCCAGCAGCTCTCAACAAGGAGCGGGAGTAGGGAATGAGCAGTTCTTC. Its translation: CASSSQQGAGVGNEQFF.